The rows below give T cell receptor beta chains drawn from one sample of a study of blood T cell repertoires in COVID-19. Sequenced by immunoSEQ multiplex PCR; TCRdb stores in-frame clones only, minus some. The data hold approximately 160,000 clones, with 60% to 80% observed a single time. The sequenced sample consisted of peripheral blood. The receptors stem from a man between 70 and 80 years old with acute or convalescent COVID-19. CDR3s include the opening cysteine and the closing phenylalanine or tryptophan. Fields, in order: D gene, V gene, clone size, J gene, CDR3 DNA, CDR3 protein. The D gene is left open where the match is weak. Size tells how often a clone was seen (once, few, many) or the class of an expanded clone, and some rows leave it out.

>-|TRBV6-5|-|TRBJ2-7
TGTGCCAGCAGCCCCGAGCTCACGTTCTCGGGCGAGCAGTACTTC
CASSPELTFSGEQYF
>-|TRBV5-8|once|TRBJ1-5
TGTGCCAGCAGCACACAGGGCGGTCAGCCCCAGCATTTT
CASSTQGGQPQHF
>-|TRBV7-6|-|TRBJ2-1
TGTGCCAGCAGCTTCGCCGCCGGGGAGCAGTTCTTC
CASSFAAGEQFF
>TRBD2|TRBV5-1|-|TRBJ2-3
TGCGCCAGCAGCCCGTTGACTAGCTCCAAAGATACGCAGTATTTT
CASSPLTSSKDTQYF
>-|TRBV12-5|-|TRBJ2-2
TGTGCTAGTGCCGAACCTGGCAGAAACACCGGGGAGCTGTTTTTT
CASAEPGRNTGELFF
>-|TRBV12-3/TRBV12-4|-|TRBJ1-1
TGTGCCGGGATGAGGCAGGGTGAGGCTGAAGCTTTCTTT
CAGMRQGEAEAFF
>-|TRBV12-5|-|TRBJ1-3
TGTGCTAGTGGTTCGGAGGGAAACACCATATATTTT
CASGSEGNTIYF
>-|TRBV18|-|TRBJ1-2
TGTGCCAGCTCACCACTTCCAGGCATTAACTATGGCTACACCTTC
CASSPLPGINYGYTF
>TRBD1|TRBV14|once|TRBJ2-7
TGTGCCAGCAGCCAGGGCCGGGACAGGGTCTACGAGCAGTACTTC
CASSQGRDRVYEQYF
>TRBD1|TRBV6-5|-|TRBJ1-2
TGTGCCAGCAGAAAGCCGGGACAGGAGCCCTATGGCTACACCTTC
CASRKPGQEPYGYTF
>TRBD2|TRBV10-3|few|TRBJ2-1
TGTGCCATCAGTGCGGGGGCGGGAGGACCTGATGAGCAGTTCTTC
CAISAGAGGPDEQFF
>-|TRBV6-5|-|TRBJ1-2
TGTGCCAGCAGTTCCGGATTTAGCGGGGGGAACTATGGCTACACCTTC
CASSSGFSGGNYGYTF
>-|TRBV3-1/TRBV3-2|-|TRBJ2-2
TGTGCCAGCAGCCAGGGGAGAACGAACACCGGGGAGCTGTTTTTT
CASSQGRTNTGELFF
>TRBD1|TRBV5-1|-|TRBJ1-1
TGCGCCAGCAGCAGAGAGGGACAGATGAACACTGAAGCTTTCTTT
CASSREGQMNTEAFF
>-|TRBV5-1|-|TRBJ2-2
TGCGCCAGCAGCTTGCGTTTTGTGGCAGCGATGAACACCGGGGAGCTGTTTTTT
CASSLRFVAAMNTGELFF
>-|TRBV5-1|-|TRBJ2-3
TGCGCCAGCCGCGAAAATAGCGGAAGCACAGATACGCAGTATTTT
CASRENSGSTDTQYF
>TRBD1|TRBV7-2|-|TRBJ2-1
TGTGCCAGCAGCTTAGGTCCCGGGACAGGGGACAATGAGCAGTTCTTC
CASSLGPGTGDNEQFF
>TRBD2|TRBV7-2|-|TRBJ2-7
TGTGCCAGCAGCTCACGACTAGCGGGAGCCTTCGAGCAGTACTTC
CASSSRLAGAFEQYF
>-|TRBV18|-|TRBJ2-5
TGTGCCAGCTCACCAAGAGTAGAGACCCAGTACTTC
CASSPRVETQYF
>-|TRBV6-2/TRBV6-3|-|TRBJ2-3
TGTGCCAGCAGTTCCTCAGTAGCTACGCAGTATTTT
CASSSSVATQYF
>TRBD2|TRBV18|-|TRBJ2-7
TGTGCCAGCTCATTTTCCGGGGGGGCCGAGGCCTACGAGCAGTACTTC
CASSFSGGAEAYEQYF
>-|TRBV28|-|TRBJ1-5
TGTGCCAGCAGTGCCGCCGGTTCATCTCAGCCCCAGCATTTT
CASSAAGSSQPQHF